What follows describes a single T cell receptor (beta chain). The data originate from a study of blood T cell repertoires in COVID-19. CDR1 and CDR2 (germline): KGHDR, SFDVKD. CDR3 length: 11 residues. Sequencing was performed with immunoSEQ multiplex PCR; in TCRdb, only in-frame clones are kept and a portion is missing. The sample includes some 120,000 clones, 65% to 85% of them seen just once. The sequence was obtained from a man between 65 and 85 years old with acute or convalescent COVID-19. The V gene is TRBV24-1, the J gene TRBJ1-5; D unresolved. Sequences were obtained from peripheral blood. CDR3 loop: CAFGSNQPQHF. The DNA for the CDR3 is TGTGCTTTCGGGAGCAATCAGCCCCAGCATTTT.